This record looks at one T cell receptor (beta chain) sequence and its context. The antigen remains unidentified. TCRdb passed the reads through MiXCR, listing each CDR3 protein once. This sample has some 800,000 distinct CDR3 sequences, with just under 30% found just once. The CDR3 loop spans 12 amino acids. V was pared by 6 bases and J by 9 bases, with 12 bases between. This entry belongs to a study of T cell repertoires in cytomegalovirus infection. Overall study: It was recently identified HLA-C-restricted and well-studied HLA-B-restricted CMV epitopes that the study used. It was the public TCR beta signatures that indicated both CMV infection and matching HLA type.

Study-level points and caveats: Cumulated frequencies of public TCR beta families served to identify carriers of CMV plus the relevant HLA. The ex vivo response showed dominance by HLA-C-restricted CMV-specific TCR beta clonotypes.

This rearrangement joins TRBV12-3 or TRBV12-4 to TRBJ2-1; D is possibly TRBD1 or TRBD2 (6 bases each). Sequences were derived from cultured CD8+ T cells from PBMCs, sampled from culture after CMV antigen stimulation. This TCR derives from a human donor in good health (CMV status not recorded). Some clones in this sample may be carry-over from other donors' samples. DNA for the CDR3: TGTGCCAGCAGAATAGGGGGGCGTGAGCAGTTCTTC. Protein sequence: CASRIGGREQFF.